This T cell receptor (beta chain) was profiled in a study of blood T cell repertoires in COVID-19. Looking at the study overall: Whether acute or convalescent, the COVID-19 samples came from the United States, Italy and Spain. The cDNA or gDNA used as material had been derived from T cells, B-cell-depleted T cells, or PBMCs.

Methods used by the authors: Using reference gene primer amplification, nucleated cell counts were estimated. Using immunoSEQ multiplex PCR, the repertoire was profiled, and TCRdb retains in-frame clones only, with some absent. That table supplies the V and J calls and clone size; D and trimming were determined from the DNA. The sample consists of about 260,000 clones, 80% to 90% of them appearing once. The TCR sequence derives from a man between 60 and 70 years old with acute or convalescent COVID-19. Sequenced sample: peripheral blood.

The CDR3 DNA sequence: TGTGCCAGCAGCTTAACAGGGGATGAAGCTTTCTTT. It encodes CASSLTGDEAFF. The V gene is TRBV11-2, the J gene TRBJ1-1; the match to TRBD1 covers 7 bases. CDR3 size: 12 residues. V gave up 2 bases and J gave up 7 bases; unmatched junction bases: 1. Germline V gene data show CDR1 as SGHAT and CDR2 as FQNNGV.